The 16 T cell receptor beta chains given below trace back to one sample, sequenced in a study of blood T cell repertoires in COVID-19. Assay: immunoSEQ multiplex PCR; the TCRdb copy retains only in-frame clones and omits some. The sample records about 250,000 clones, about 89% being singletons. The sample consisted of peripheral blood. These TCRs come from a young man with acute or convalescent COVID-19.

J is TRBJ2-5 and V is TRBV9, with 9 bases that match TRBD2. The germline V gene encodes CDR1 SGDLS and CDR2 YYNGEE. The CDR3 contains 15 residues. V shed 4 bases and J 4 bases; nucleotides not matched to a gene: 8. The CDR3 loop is CASSPPRGGAETQYF. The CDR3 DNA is TGTGCCAGCAGCCCCCCCCGCGGGGGGGCAGAGACCCAGTACTTC.

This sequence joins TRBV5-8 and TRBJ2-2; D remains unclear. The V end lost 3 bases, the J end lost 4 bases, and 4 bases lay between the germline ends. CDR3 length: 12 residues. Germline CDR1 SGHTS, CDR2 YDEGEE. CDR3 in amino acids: CASSSLTGELFF. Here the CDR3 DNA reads TGTGCCAGCAGCTCCCTCACCGGGGAGCTGTTTTTT.

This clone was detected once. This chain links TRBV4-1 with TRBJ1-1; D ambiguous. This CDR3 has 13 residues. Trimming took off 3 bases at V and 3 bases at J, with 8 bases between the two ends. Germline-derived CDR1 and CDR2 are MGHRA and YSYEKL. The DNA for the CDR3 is TGCGCCAGCAGCCAGTTCCTCTACACTGAAGCTTTCTTT. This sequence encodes CASSQFLYTEAFF.

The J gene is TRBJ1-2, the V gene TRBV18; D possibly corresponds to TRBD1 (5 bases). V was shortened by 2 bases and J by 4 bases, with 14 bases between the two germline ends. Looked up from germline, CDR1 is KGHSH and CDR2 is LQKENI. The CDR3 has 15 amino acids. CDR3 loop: CASSPIPQETYGYTF. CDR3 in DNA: TGTGCCAGCTCACCAATACCACAGGAGACCTATGGCTACACCTTC.

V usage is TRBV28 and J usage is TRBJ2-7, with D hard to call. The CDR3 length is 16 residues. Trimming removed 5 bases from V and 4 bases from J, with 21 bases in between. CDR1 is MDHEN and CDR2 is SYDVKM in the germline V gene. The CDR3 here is CASSIRSVQNLYEQYF. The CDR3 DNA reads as TGTGCCAGCAGTATACGGTCGGTCCAAAACCTATACGAGCAGTACTTC.

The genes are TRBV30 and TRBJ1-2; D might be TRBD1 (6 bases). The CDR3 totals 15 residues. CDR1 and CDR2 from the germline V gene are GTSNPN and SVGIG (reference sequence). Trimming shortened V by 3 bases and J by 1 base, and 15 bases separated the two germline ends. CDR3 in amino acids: CAWSDTGWGNYGYTF. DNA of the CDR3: TGTGCCTGGAGCGATACAGGGTGGGGTAACTATGGCTACACCTTC.

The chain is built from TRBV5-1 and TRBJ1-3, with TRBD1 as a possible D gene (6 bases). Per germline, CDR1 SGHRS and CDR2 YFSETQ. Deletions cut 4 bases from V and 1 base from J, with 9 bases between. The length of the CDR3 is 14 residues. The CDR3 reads CASSVQGSGNTIYF. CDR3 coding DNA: TGCGCCAGCAGCGTACAGGGTTCTGGAAACACCATATATTTT. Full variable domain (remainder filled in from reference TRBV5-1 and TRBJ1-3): KAGVTQTPRYLIKTRGQQVTLSCSPISGHRSVSWYQQTPGQGLQFLFEYFSETQRNKGNFPGRFSGRQFSNSRSEMNVSTLELGDSALYLCASSVQGSGNTIYFGEGSWLTVV.

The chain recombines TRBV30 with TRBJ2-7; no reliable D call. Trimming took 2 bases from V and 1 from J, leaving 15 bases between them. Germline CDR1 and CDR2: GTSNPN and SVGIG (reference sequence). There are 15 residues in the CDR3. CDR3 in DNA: TGTGCCTGGAGTCTGTGGGCGAGAAATTCCTACGAGCAGTACTTC. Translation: CAWSLWARNSYEQYF.

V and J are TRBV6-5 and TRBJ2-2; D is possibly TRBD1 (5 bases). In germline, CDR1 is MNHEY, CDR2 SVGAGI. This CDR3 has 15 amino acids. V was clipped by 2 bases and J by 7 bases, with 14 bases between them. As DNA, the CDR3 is TGTGCCAGCAGTTACCCAAATCAGGGAAACGGGGAGCTGTTTTTT. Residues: CASSYPNQGNGELFF.

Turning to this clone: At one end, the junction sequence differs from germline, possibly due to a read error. The CDR3 region has the DNA TGTGCCAGCAGTGAATGGGGCGGGAACAGCGGGGAGCTGTTTTTT. This translates into CASSEWGGNSGELFF. The chain couples TRBV6-1 to TRBJ2-2; D is perhaps TRBD2 (6 bases). Germline V gene data show CDR1 as MNHNS and CDR2 as SASEGT. The CDR3 is made up of 15 amino acids.

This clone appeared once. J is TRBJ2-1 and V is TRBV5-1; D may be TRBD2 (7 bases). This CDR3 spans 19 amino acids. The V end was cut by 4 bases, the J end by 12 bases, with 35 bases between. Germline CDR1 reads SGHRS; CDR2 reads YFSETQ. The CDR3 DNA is TGCGCCAGCAGCCCCTCCGGGGGCGCTTGGCCCCTAGAGCCGGGAGGGCAGTTCTTC. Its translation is CASSPSGGAWPLEPGGQFF.

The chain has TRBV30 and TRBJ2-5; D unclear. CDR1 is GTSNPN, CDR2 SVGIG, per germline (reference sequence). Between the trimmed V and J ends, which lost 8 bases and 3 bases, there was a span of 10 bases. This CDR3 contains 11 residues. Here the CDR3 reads CAGGAEETQYF. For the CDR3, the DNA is TGTGCCGGCGGAGCCGAAGAGACCCAGTACTTC. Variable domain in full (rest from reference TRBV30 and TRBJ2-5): SQTIHQWPATLVQPVGSPLSLECTVEGTSNPNLYWYRQAAGRGLQLLFYSVGIGQISSEVPQNLSASRPQDRQFILSSKKLLLSDSGFYLCAGGAEETQYFGPGTRLLVL.

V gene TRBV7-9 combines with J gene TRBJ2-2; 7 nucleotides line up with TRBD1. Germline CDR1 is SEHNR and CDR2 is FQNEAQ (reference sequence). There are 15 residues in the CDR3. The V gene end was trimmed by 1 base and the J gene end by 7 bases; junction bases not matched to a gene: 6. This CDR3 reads CASSLVRDSGGELFF. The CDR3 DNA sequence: TGTGCCAGCAGCTTAGTTCGGGACAGCGGCGGGGAGCTGTTTTTT.

This CDR3 reads CASRPGGANYGYTF. CDR3 in DNA: TGTGCCAGCAGACCTGGAGGGGCAAATTATGGCTACACCTTC. The V call is TRBV11-2, the J call TRBJ1-2; D possibly corresponds to TRBD1 (5 bases). Trimming took off 6 bases at V and 5 bases at J, with 16 bases between the two ends. This CDR3 is built from 14 residues. The V gene's germline CDR1 is SGHAT and CDR2 FQNNGV.

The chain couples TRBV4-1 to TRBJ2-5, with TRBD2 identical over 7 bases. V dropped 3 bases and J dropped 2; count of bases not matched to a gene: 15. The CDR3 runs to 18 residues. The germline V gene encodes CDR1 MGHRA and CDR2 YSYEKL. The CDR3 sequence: CASSHLPAERGRQETQYF. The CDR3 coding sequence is TGCGCCAGCAGCCACTTACCAGCCGAGCGGGGCCGACAAGAGACCCAGTACTTC.

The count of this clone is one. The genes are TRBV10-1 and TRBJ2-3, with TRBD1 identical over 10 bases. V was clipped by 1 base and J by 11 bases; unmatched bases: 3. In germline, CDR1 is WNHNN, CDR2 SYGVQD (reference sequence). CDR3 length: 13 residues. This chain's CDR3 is CASSEWTGGQQYF. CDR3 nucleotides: TGCGCCAGCAGTGAGTGGACAGGGGGTCAGCAGTATTTT.